Listed here are 11 T cell receptor beta chains from one sample, sequenced in a study of siplizumab effects on memory and regulatory T cells. TCRdb's copy holds only in-frame clones and misses some; the assay was immunoSEQ multiplex PCR. The sample yields about 87,000 clones, about 94% seen once. Sequenced sample: non-Treg CD4+ T cells sorted from blood. The receptors come from a human donor in good health.

The chain has TRBV2 and TRBJ2-2; tentatively, D is TRBD1 (6 bases). V was shortened by 6 bases and J by 3 bases, with 14 bases between the two germline ends. The germline V gene encodes CDR1 SNHLY and CDR2 FYNNEI. The CDR3 consists of 15 residues. CDR3 protein: CASRVDRTDTGELFF. The DNA of the CDR3 is TGTGCCAGCAGGGTCGACAGGACAGACACCGGGGAGCTGTTTTTT.

The chain combines TRBV18 with TRBJ1-2, with D hard to call. The germline CDR1 and CDR2 sequences are KGHSH and LQKENI. V was pared by 8 bases and J by 4 bases, with 17 bases between. The CDR3 runs to 14 residues. The CDR3 bases are TGTGCCAGCGTTCTTATCCCTTCCTTCTATGGCTACACCTTC. It specifies CASVLIPSFYGYTF.

This clone was found once. The chain carries TRBV5-4 and TRBJ1-2; tentative D call: TRBD1 (5 bases). The CDR3 consists of 17 residues. Trimming took off 4 bases at V and 3 bases at J, with 22 bases between the two ends. The germline V gene has CDR1 SGHNT and CDR2 YYREEE (reference sequence). For the CDR3, the DNA is TGTGCCAGCAGCCCTGGGGACCGGTCAAGACCCCACTATGGCTACACCTTC. Amino acid sequence: CASSPGDRSRPHYGYTF.

The chain is built from TRBV5-4 and TRBJ1-1, with no clear D. Germline lookup yields CDR1 SGHNT and CDR2 YYREEE (reference sequence). The CDR3 extends over 15 amino acids. V lost 3 bases and J 0 bases, leaving 12 bases between the germline ends. The CDR3 reads CASSWESGLNTEAFF. The CDR3 coding sequence is TGTGCCAGCAGCTGGGAATCGGGTTTGAACACTGAAGCTTTCTTT.

CDR3 sequence reads: CASSQRLAFSSGANVLTF. The CDR3 DNA follows: TGTGCCAGCAGCCAACGACTAGCCTTTAGCTCTGGGGCCAACGTCCTGACTTTC. The J gene is TRBJ2-6, the V gene TRBV14; 7 bases map to TRBD2. The CDR3 covers 18 residues. Per the germline V gene, CDR1 is SGHDN and CDR2 is FVKESK. The junction had 7 bases not matched to a gene; V was cut back by 2 bases and J by 0 bases.

The chain combines TRBV7-8 with TRBJ2-5; D is undetermined. CDR1 is SGHVS and CDR2 is FQNEAQ in the germline V gene. The CDR3 has 13 residues. Trimming stripped 3 bases from V and 9 bases from J, with 14 bases between. CDR3 region: CASSFGPSLAQYF. In DNA, the CDR3 is TGTGCCAGCAGCTTCGGACCCTCATTGGCCCAGTACTTC.

The chain employs TRBV6-5 and TRBJ2-3; TRBD2 matches at 12 bases. Germline loops: CDR1 MNHEY, CDR2 SVGAGI. V dropped 4 bases and J dropped 5; count of bases not matched to a gene: 7. CDR3 length: 16 amino acids. The CDR3 protein is CASSWTSGEQGDTQYF. The DNA of the CDR3 is TGTGCCAGCAGTTGGACTAGCGGGGAGCAGGGAGATACGCAGTATTTT.

The V gene is TRBV7-8, the J gene TRBJ2-3, with TRBD2 identical over 9 bases. The CDR3 sequence is 15 residues long. V lost 1 base, J lost 5 bases, and 4 bases stayed unmatched. The germline CDR1 and CDR2 sequences are SGHVS and FQNEAQ. DNA for the CDR3: TGTGCCAGCAGCTTAGTTGGCGGGGGGGAAGATACGCAGTATTTT. Translating it yields CASSLVGGGEDTQYF. Together with reference TRBV7-8 and TRBJ2-3, the CDR3 gives the full variable domain: GAGVSQSPRYKVAKRGQDVALRCDPISGHVSLFWYQQALGQGPEFLTYFQNEAQLDKSGLPSDRFFAERPEGSVSTLKIQRTQQEDSAVYLCASSLVGGGEDTQYFGPGTRLTVL.

The J gene is TRBJ2-7, the V gene TRBV4-2; 10 nucleotides match TRBD1. The CDR3 consists of 16 residues. After removal of 3 bases from V and 3 bases from J, the junction contained 8 bases not matched to a gene. CDR1 and CDR2 from the germline V gene are LGHNA and YNFKEQ. The CDR3 DNA follows: TGTGCCAGCAGCCAGGCGGCGGGACAGGGGCACTACGAGCAGTACTTC. This sequence encodes CASSQAAGQGHYEQYF.

The chain is built from TRBV10-3 and TRBJ2-5, with TRBD1 identical over 9 bases. Losses at the gene ends were 4 bases for V and 5 bases for J; bases not matched to a gene: 8. Germline V gene lookup returns CDR1 ENHRY and CDR2 SYGVKD. The CDR3 sequence is 15 residues long. In DNA, the CDR3 is TGTGCCATCAGTGGGGGGGACAGGGTCTACGAGACCCAGTACTTC. Its translation is CAISGGDRVYETQYF.

The chain joins TRBV14 to TRBJ1-1; D remains ambiguous. Germline values: CDR1 SGHDN, CDR2 FVKESK. The V and J ends lost 0 bases and 2 bases respectively, with 4 bases between them. This CDR3 has 13 residues. The DNA for the CDR3 is TGTGCCAGCAGCCAAGAGTTTAACACTGAAGCTTTCTTT. It yields the protein CASSQEFNTEAFF.